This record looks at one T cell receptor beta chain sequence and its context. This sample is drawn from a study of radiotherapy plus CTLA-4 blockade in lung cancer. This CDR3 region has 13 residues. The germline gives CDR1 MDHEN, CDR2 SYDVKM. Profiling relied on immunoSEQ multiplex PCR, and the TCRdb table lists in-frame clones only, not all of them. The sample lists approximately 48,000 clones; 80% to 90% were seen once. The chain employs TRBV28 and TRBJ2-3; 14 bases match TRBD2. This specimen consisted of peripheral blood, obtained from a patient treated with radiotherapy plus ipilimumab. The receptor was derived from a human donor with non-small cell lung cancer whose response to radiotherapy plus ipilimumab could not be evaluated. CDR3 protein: CAGLAGGSDTQYF. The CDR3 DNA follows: TGTGCAGGACTAGCGGGAGGCTCAGATACGCAGTATTTT.